What follows are 9 T cell receptor beta chains derived from one specimen sequenced in a study of T cell clonotyping in hematopoietic cell transplantation. Time point noted: recipient sample about 28 days before transplant, after cytoreduction. Libraries were prepared by immunoSEQ multiplex PCR; TCRdb keeps only in-frame clonotypes and omits some of them. The sample yields approximately 30,000 clones, approximately 81% seen once. Sequenced material: peripheral blood mononuclear cells, taken before stem cell transplant. These receptors originate from a man between 35 and 55 years old with acute myeloid leukemia. Some clones in this sample may be carry-over from other donors' samples.

J is TRBJ2-4 and V is TRBV28; D may be TRBD1 (6 bases). V was cut by 1 base and J by 6 bases, with 13 bases left in between. Per germline, CDR1 MDHEN and CDR2 SYDVKM. The CDR3 runs 15 residues. CDR3 residues: CASSLFQGSGNIQYF. CDR3 bases: TGTGCCAGCAGTTTATTTCAGGGGAGTGGAAACATTCAGTACTTC.

This clone has more than one count but fewer than ten. The sample has other DNA sequences that encode this CDR3 too. V gene TRBV30 combines with J gene TRBJ2-7, with D uncertain. The V end was cut by 1 base, the J end by 6 bases, with 7 bases between. Per germline, CDR1 GTSNPN and CDR2 SVGIG (reference sequence). The CDR3 has 11 residues. The CDR3 region has the DNA TGTGCCTGGAGTGGGTTGGGCGAGCAGTACTTC. Translation gives CAWSGLGEQYF.

The chain is built from TRBV29-1 and TRBJ1-1; 8 bases agree with TRBD1. CDR3 length: 15 residues. The V gene end was trimmed by 7 bases and the J gene end by 1 base; junction bases not matched to a gene: 11. CDR1 is SQVTM, CDR2 ANQGSEA, per germline. The CDR3 loop reads CSGGDRRSSNTEAFF. In nucleotides, the CDR3 is TGCAGCGGCGGGGACAGGCGAAGCTCGAACACTGAAGCTTTCTTT. The full variable domain, with the rest looked up from reference TRBV29-1 and TRBJ1-1, is SAVISQKPSRDICQRGTSLTIQCQVDSQVTMMFWYRQQPGQSLTLIATANQGSEATYESGFVIDKFPISRPNLTFSTLTVSNMSPEDSSIYLCSGGDRRSSNTEAFFGQGTRLTVV.

V and J are TRBV5-8 and TRBJ2-7; D is perhaps TRBD1 (5 bases). Germline-derived CDR1 and CDR2 are SGHTS and YDEGEE. The ends were cut back, 6 bases at V and 12 bases at J, with 19 bases in the middle. This CDR3 spans 12 amino acids. The CDR3 sequence: CASTQWGREGYF. The CDR3 DNA reads TGTGCCAGCACCCAGTGGGGCAGGGAAGGGTACTTC. Variable domain in full (rest from reference TRBV5-8 and TRBJ2-7): EAGVTQSPTHLIKTRGQQATLRCSPISGHTSVYWYQQALGLGLQFLLWYDEGEERNRGNFPPRFSGRQFPNYSSELNVNALELEDSALYLCASTQWGREGYFGPGTRLTVT.

The chain's CDR3 is CASTTPRGSGETQYF. For the CDR3, the DNA is TGTGCCAGCACCACTCCCAGGGGGAGTGGCGAGACCCAGTACTTC. This rearrangement joins TRBV28 to TRBJ2-5; 7 nucleotides align to TRBD1. CDR1 and CDR2 from the germline V gene are MDHEN and SYDVKM. J was trimmed by 5 bases and V by 7 bases; bases with no gene match: 13. The CDR3 runs 15 residues.

The V call is TRBV23-1, the J call TRBJ2-7, with TRBD1 as a possible D gene (6 bases). TRBV23-1 is flagged as an ORF with uncertain function. The CDR3 spans 16 residues. V lost 1 base, J lost 6 bases, and 19 bases lay in between. DNA for the CDR3: TGCGCCAGCAGTCAATACCCTGACGCTAGGGGGAGCGAGCAGTACTTC. Translated, it gives CASSQYPDARGSEQYF.

In this sample, this clone turned up a few times. The chain couples TRBV5-6 to TRBJ2-1, with a tentative D call TRBD2 (7 bases). The ends were cut back, 4 bases at V and 5 bases at J, with 19 bases in the middle. CDR3 length: 16 residues. The germline gives CDR1 SGHDT, CDR2 YYEEEE. The CDR3 DNA follows: TGTGCCAGCAGCCGGGGACCGGGGGGCGGCGACAATGAGCAGTTCTTC. It is translated as CASSRGPGGGDNEQFF.

This sequence joins TRBV7-8 and TRBJ2-2, with 7 bases that match TRBD1. This CDR3 contains 14 residues. Germline CDR1 and CDR2: SGHVS and FQNEAQ. V shed 7 bases, J shed 4 bases, and the junction held 6 bases outside the gene matches. CDR3 in DNA: TGTGCCAGCACCGAACAGGGGACCACCGGGGAGCTGTTTTTT. Translated: CASTEQGTTGELFF.

This clone has just one count. This chain uses TRBV2 with TRBJ2-2, with TRBD2 matching over 9 bases. J lost 2 bases, V lost 2 bases, and 3 bases had no gene match. CDR1 is SNHLY, CDR2 FYNNEI, per germline. This CDR3 spans 16 amino acids. The CDR3 DNA is TGTGCCAGCAGTGAATTGGGACTAGCTAACACCGGGGAGCTGTTTTTT. As protein: CASSELGLANTGELFF.